The 6 T cell receptor beta chains in this list originate from one sample, sequenced in a study of shared clonotypes between healthy human individuals. Some clones are missing from TCRdb's copy, which holds only in-frame ones; the method was immunoSEQ multiplex PCR. The sample lists approximately 470,000 clones, 78% seen once, with about 12% in the top ten. The sequenced material came from PBMCs. These receptors all come from a woman aged 40 to 55 in good health. Some clones in this sample may be carry-over from other donors' samples.

This clone was seen only a few times. The gene calls are TRBV10-3 and TRBJ2-5; 15 nucleotides align to TRBD2. The length of the CDR3 is 18 residues. Trimming took 6 bases from V and 1 from J; bases not matched to a gene: 9. Per germline, CDR1 ENHRY and CDR2 SYGVKD. In DNA, the CDR3 is TGTGCCATCAGCACAGGGACTAGCGGGAGGAGAATCCAAGAGACCCAGTACTTC. This encodes CAISTGTSGRRIQETQYF.

The chain employs TRBV2 and TRBJ2-7, with 8 bases lining up with TRBD1. CDR1 and CDR2 (germline): SNHLY, FYNNEI. This CDR3 is built from 13 residues. Trimming removed 6 bases from V and 0 bases from J; junction bases left unmatched: 1. DNA for the CDR3: TGTGCCAGCAGGGACAGGGCCTCCTACGAGCAGTACTTC. Protein: CASRDRASYEQYF.

The genes are TRBV30 and TRBJ2-7; D is possibly TRBD1 (5 bases). Trimming removed 6 bases from V and 0 bases from J, with 9 bases in between. CDR3 length: 12 amino acids. Germline CDR1 is GTSNPN and CDR2 is SVGIG (reference sequence). DNA for the CDR3: TGTGCCTGCCGACAGAGCTCCTACGAGCAGTACTTC. Protein product: CACRQSSYEQYF.

This chain joins TRBV19 and TRBJ1-2; 9 bases match TRBD1. V shed 6 bases and J 2 bases; nucleotides not matched to a gene: 7. The CDR3 contains 15 residues. CDR1 LNHDA and CDR2 SQIVND come from the germline V gene (reference sequence). The CDR3 DNA reads TGTGCCAGTAGCGAGACAGGGGGGGCAAACTATGGCTACACCTTC. The encoded protein is CASSETGGANYGYTF.

The chain links TRBV7-3 to TRBJ2-1; 9 nucleotides agree with TRBD2. This CDR3 is 15 amino acids long. Germline V gene data show CDR1 as SGHTA and CDR2 as FQGTGA. Unmatched junction bases numbered 7, after V lost 2 bases and J lost 8 bases. The CDR3 loop is CASSLSAGGRDEQFF. The CDR3 coding sequence is TGTGCCAGCAGCTTATCTGCGGGAGGGCGGGATGAGCAGTTCTTC.

The sample holds a few counts of this clone. The chain recombines TRBV2 with TRBJ2-2; maybe TRBD1 (5 bases). Trimming took 4 bases from V and 3 from J, leaving 12 bases between them. CDR3 length: 15 residues. The germline CDR1 and CDR2 sequences are SNHLY and FYNNEI. In nucleotides, the CDR3 is TGTGCCAGCAGTGCCCTCAGGGTACACACCGGGGAGCTGTTTTTT. Protein sequence: CASSALRVHTGELFF.